The 18 T cell receptor beta chains listed next were all sequenced from one sample in a study of T cell clonality in common variable immunodeficiency. Data came from immunoSEQ multiplex PCR; TCRdb stores just in-frame clones and leaves some out. The sample was found to contain approximately 30,000 clones, and every one recurs. Their cognate antigens are unknown. Points from the study as a whole: Reportedly, TCR beta sequences from common variable immunodeficiency showed fewer deletions and N-nucleotide insertions.

What was sequenced was peripheral blood mononuclear cells. The receptors shown here come from a human donor with common variable immunodeficiency.

The sample holds a few counts of this clone. The sequenced fragment ends 3 residues before the CDR3 boundary, so the rest is inferred from the germline J gene. The chain couples TRBV30 to TRBJ2-5; 8 positions agree with TRBD1. Germline V gives CDR1 GTSNPN, CDR2 SVGIG (reference sequence). Trimming took 4 bases from V and 7 from J; bases not matched to a gene: 5. The CDR3 totals 12 residues. The CDR3 region is CAWMDRVGTQYF. Incomplete CDR3 DNA: TGTGCCTGGATGGACAGGGTAGGGACC.

This clone was picked up a small number of times. The read finishes 3 residues shy of the CDR3 end, and the germline J gene is used to complete it. This chain joins TRBV19 and TRBJ1-6, with D hard to call. Germline CDR1 and CDR2: LNHDA and SQIVND (reference sequence). This CDR3 has 15 amino acids. V dropped 2 bases and J dropped 0 bases, with 5 bases sitting between them. CDR3 loop: CASSIRASYNSPLHF. The sequenced part of the CDR3 DNA is TGTGCCAGTAGTATAAGGGCCTCCTATAATTCACCC.

This clone came up a few times. The read comes to an end 3 residues before the CDR3 does, leaving the germline J gene to fill in the end. This rearrangement joins TRBV5-1 to TRBJ2-7; a possible D gene is TRBD1 (6 bases). V was pared by 4 bases and J by 5 bases, with 19 bases between. The CDR3 is 15 residues long. CDR1 and CDR2 (germline): SGHRS, YFSETQ. The CDR3: CASSQLLQGRNEQYF. Incomplete CDR3 DNA: TGCGCCAGCAGCCAACTCTTACAGGGCAGGAACGAG.

About this clone itself: The observed sequence ends 3 residues before the CDR3 terminus, with the missing tail filled in from the germline J gene. V and J are TRBV19 and TRBJ2-5, with D uncertain. CDR3 size: 15 residues. Between the trimmed V and J ends, which lost 3 bases and 2 bases, there was a span of 13 bases. Germline-derived CDR1 and CDR2 are LNHDA and SQIVND (reference sequence). CDR3 DNA, as far as it was read: TGTGCCAGTAGTATCGGAATAGCCGCTCAAGAGACC. Translation gives CASSIGIAAQET. The complete CDR3 reads CASSIGIAAQETQYF.

A note on this clone: Sequencing ends 3 residues short of the CDR3 end; the germline J gene provides the rest. The V call is TRBV7-2, the J call TRBJ2-4, with D possibly TRBD2 on 7 matching bases. Germline V gives CDR1 SGHTA, CDR2 FQGNSA. V was trimmed by 2 bases and J by 7 bases, leaving 15 bases between them. The CDR3 runs 15 residues. CDR3 loop: CASSLWGGPGNIQYF. Incomplete CDR3 DNA: TGTGCCAGCAGCTTATGGGGGGGCCCAGGGAACATT.

This clone came up many times. The CDR3 end is not reached by the read, which stops 3 residues before it; the germline J gene fills it in. This chain uses TRBV20-1 with TRBJ1-2; possible D gene TRBD1, 6 bases. This CDR3 comprises 17 residues. V gave up 5 bases and J gave up 7 bases, with 29 bases separating them. CDR1 and CDR2 from the germline V gene are DFQATT and SNEGSKA (reference sequence). The CDR3 sequence: CSAPIPMTGSILGGYTF. The sequenced part of the CDR3 DNA is TGCAGTGCTCCCATCCCCATGACAGGTTCAATACTCGGTGGC.

Comment on this clone: The observed sequence ends 3 residues before the CDR3 terminus, with the missing tail filled in from the germline J gene. This chain links TRBV7-9 with TRBJ2-3; 8 bases match TRBD2. Per the germline V gene, CDR1 is SEHNR and CDR2 is FQNEAQ (reference sequence). This CDR3 has 15 amino acids. V shed 5 bases, J shed 4 bases, and the junction held 8 bases outside the gene matches. Partial CDR3 DNA: TGTGCCAGCAGCCCATCGGGGGGGCCGTCAGATACG. Amino acids: CASSPSGGPSDT. The full-length CDR3 reads as CASSPSGGPSDTQYF.

This clone showed up just a few times. Sequencing ends 3 residues short of the CDR3 end; the germline J gene provides the rest. J is TRBJ1-5 and V is TRBV7-2; 8 nucleotides line up with TRBD1. Germline V gene lookup returns CDR1 SGHTA and CDR2 FQGNSA. V lost 5 bases and J lost 7; bases outside the gene matches: 10. CDR3 size: 15 residues. CDR3: CASSAGTGRSQPQHF. Incomplete CDR3 DNA: TGTGCCAGCAGCGCTGGGACAGGTAGGAGCCAGCCC.

This clone was recorded at least ten times. The read finishes 3 residues shy of the CDR3 end, and the germline J gene is used to complete it. The gene calls are TRBV19 and TRBJ1-1; TRBD1 might be the D (5 bases). This CDR3 contains 16 residues. V gave up 5 bases and J gave up 1 base, with 17 bases separating them. Per germline, CDR1 LNHDA and CDR2 SQIVND (reference sequence). CDR3 sequence reads: CASSWSAGSRNTEAFF. The covered CDR3 bases are TGTGCCAGTAGTTGGTCGGCAGGGAGTAGGAACACTGAA.

This clone occurred many times. The CDR3 end is not reached by the read, which stops 3 residues before it; the germline J gene fills it in. The J gene is TRBJ1-2, the V gene TRBV2, with D unresolved. Germline V gives CDR1 SNHLY, CDR2 FYNNEI. This CDR3 has 14 amino acids. V lost 8 bases to trimming and J lost 0 bases, with 13 bases between them. The part of the CDR3 DNA that was read is TGTGCCAGCGTTAGCCGGAACTCTAACTATGGC. Translation: CASVSRNSNYG. The complete CDR3 reads CASVSRNSNYGYTF.

This clone has just a few counts. The CDR3 extends 3 residues past the end of the read, so its final part is completed from the germline J gene. The chain combines TRBV5-1 with TRBJ1-1; a possible D gene is TRBD1 (5 bases). The CDR3 covers 15 residues. Germline-derived CDR1 and CDR2 are SGHRS and YFSETQ. Trimming shortened V by 4 bases and J by 1 base, and 14 bases separated the two germline ends. CDR3 protein: CASSRGDRANTEAFF. The CDR3 bases that were read are TGCGCCAGCAGCAGAGGAGACAGAGCGAACACTGAA.

In the case of this clone: The sequence runs out 3 residues before the end of the CDR3; the remainder is reconstructed from the germline J gene. The rearrangement uses TRBV7-2 and TRBJ2-7; 10 positions match TRBD1. This CDR3 is built from 14 residues. Unmatched junction bases numbered 4, after V lost 5 bases and J lost 3 bases. The germline CDR1 and CDR2 sequences are SGHTA and FQGNSA. CDR3 region: CASSIGTGVYEQYF. CDR3 bases read: TGTGCCAGCAGCATCGGGACAGGGGTCTACGAG.

This clone appeared many times. Coverage ceases 3 residues before the CDR3 finishes, and the germline J gene fills in the end. The chain has TRBV18 and TRBJ1-1; D gene unclear. CDR3 length equals 12 residues. V was cut by 6 bases and J by 1 base, with 6 bases left in between. Germline CDR1 reads KGHSH; CDR2 reads LQKENI. The covered CDR3 bases are TGTGCCAGCTCTAGCGGGAACACTGAA. Amino acids: CASSSGNTE. The full CDR3 protein is CASSSGNTEAFF.

Concerning this clone itself: The CDR3 end falls 3 residues outside the read, so it is completed with the germline J gene. The chain recombines TRBV7-9 with TRBJ1-3; D perhaps matches TRBD1 (6 bases). The germline CDR1 and CDR2 sequences are SEHNR and FQNEAQ (reference sequence). The CDR3 is 15 residues long. The V and J ends lost 3 bases and 4 bases respectively, with 13 bases between them. The covered CDR3 bases are TGTGCCAGCAGCTTCTCAGGGGTGGAAGGAAACACC. Its translation is CASSFSGVEGNT. The complete CDR3 reads CASSFSGVEGNTIYF.

This clone appeared a few times. The read ends 3 residues shy of where the CDR3 ends; the end is completed using the germline J gene. This chain links TRBV5-1 with TRBJ1-2; a possible D gene is TRBD1 (6 bases). Germline V lookup: CDR1 SGHRS, CDR2 YFSETQ. V gave up 2 bases and J gave up 6 bases, with 17 bases separating them. CDR3 length: 15 amino acids. This CDR3 is CASSLETGSFNGYTF. The sequenced part of the CDR3 DNA is TGCGCCAGCAGCTTAGAGACAGGTAGTTTCAATGGC.

This clone was seen a handful of times. The sequenced part of the CDR3 DNA is TGTGCCAGCAGCTTGGGGACTAGCGGGAAAGAGACC. Protein product: CASSLGTSGKET. The complete CDR3 sequence is CASSLGTSGKETQYF. This rearrangement joins TRBV7-9 to TRBJ2-5; TRBD2 matches 13 bases. The CDR3 end is not reached by the read, which stops 3 residues before it; the germline J gene fills it in. The length of the CDR3 is 15 residues. Germline CDR1 and CDR2: SEHNR and FQNEAQ (reference sequence). The V and J ends lost 3 bases and 3 bases, in that order; junction bases with no gene match: 1. The full variable domain, in which reference TRBV7-9 and TRBJ2-5 provide the parts outside the CDR3, is DTGVSQNPRHKITKRGQNVTFRCDPISEHNRLYWYRQTLGQGPEFLTYFQNEAQLEKSRLLSDRFSAERPKGSFSTLEIQRTEQGDSAMYLCASSLGTSGKETQYFGPGTRLLVL.

This clone was found a few times. A read error may produce the germline difference seen at one junction end. The CDR3 end lies 3 residues beyond the end of the read and is filled in from the germline J gene. The J gene is TRBJ2-1, the V gene TRBV11-3, with unresolved D. This CDR3 region has 13 residues. CDR1 is SGHNT, CDR2 YENEEA, per germline. CDR3 DNA, as far as it was read: TGTGCCAGCCGCTTAGGTTCATACAATGAG. It translates to CASRLGSYNE. From start to end, the CDR3 is CASRLGSYNEQFF.

This clone has only a few counts. The CDR3 is cut off 3 residues early in the read; its end comes from the germline J gene. This chain connects TRBV10-2 to TRBJ2-7; 10 positions agree with TRBD1. The CDR3 is made up of 16 amino acids. Per germline, CDR1 WSHSY and CDR2 SAAADI. The trim removed 4 bases at V and 1 base at J, leaving 7 bases unmatched. Incomplete CDR3 DNA: TGCGCCAGCAGTGGGGCCGGACAGGGGGTTTCCTACGAG. This gives the protein CASSGAGQGVSYE. The full CDR3 is CASSGAGQGVSYEQYF.